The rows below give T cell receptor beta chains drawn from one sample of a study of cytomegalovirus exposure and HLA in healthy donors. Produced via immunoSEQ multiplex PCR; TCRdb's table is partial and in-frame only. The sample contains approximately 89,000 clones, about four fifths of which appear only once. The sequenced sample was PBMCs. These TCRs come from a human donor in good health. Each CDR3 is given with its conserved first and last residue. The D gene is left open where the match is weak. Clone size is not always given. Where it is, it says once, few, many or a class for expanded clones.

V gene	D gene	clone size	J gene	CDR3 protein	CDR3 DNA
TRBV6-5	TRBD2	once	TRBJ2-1	CASSPGLAYNEQFF	TGTGCCAGCAGCCCCGGACTAGCGTACAATGAGCAGTTCTTC
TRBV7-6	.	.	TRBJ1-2	CASTRGGERGYTF	TGTGCCAGCACTAGAGGGGGAGAAAGGGGCTACACCTTC
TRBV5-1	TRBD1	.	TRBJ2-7	CASSLEGQGAYEQYF	TGCGCCAGCAGCTTGGAGGGACAGGGTGCCTACGAGCAGTACTTC
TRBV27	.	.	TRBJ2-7	CASSLAGANLHEQYF	TGTGCCAGCAGTTTGGCGGGGGCCAATCTCCACGAGCAGTACTTC
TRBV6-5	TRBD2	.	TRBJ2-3	CASSYKAGGRTDTQYF	TGTGCCAGCAGTTATAAAGCGGGAGGGCGCACAGATACGCAGTATTTT
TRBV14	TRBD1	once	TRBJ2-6	CASSQYRGSSGANVLTF	TGTGCCAGCAGCCAGTACAGGGGGAGCTCTGGGGCCAACGTCCTGACTTTC
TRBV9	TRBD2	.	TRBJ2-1	CASSVDSGGANEQFF	TGTGCCAGCAGCGTAGATAGCGGGGGGGCAAATGAGCAGTTCTTC
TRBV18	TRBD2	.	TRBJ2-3	CASSPPAGEGTQYF	TGTGCCAGCTCACCACCGGCGGGGGAAGGTACGCAGTATTTT
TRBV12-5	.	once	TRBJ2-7	CASGLVETEQYF	TGTGCTAGTGGTTTGGTAGAGACAGAGCAGTACTTC
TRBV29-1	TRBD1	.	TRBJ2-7	CSVESFGQGENYEQYF	TGCAGCGTTGAATCCTTTGGACAGGGGGAAAACTACGAGCAGTACTTC
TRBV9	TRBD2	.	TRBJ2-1	CASSVVAAPGLAFRSEQFF	TGTGCCAGCAGCGTAGTCGCAGCTCCGGGACTAGCATTCCGTAGTGAGCAGTTCTTC
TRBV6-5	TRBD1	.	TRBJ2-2	CASSYWGQVNTGELFF	TGTGCCAGCAGTTACTGGGGACAGGTCAACACCGGGGAGCTGTTTTTT
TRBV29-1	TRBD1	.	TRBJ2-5	CSGTGGETQYF	TGCAGCGGAACAGGGGGAGAGACCCAGTACTTC
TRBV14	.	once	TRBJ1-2	CASSQYRDGGYTF	TGTGCCAGCAGCCAATACAGGGATGGAGGCTACACCTTC
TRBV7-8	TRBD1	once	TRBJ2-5	CASSLTGGGKETQYF	TGTGCCAGCAGCCTTACAGGGGGCGGAAAAGAGACCCAGTACTTC
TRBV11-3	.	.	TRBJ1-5	CASSSYNIIDRSLFHQPQHF	TGTGCCAGCAGCTCCTATAACATAATCGACAGGTCTCTATTCCATCAGCCCCAGCATTTT
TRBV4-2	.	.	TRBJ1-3	CASSQEQLLSGNTIYF	TGTGCCAGCAGCCAAGAACAGCTGCTCTCTGGAAACACCATATATTTT
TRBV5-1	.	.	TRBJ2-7	CASSFRGSTYEQYF	TGCGCCAGCAGCTTTCGCGGATCCACCTACGAGCAGTACTTC
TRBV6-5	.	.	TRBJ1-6	CASSYARTVNSPLHF	TGTGCCAGCAGTTACGCCCGAACAGTTAATTCACCCCTCCACTTT
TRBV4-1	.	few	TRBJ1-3	CASIPKILSGNTIYF	TGCGCCAGCATCCCAAAGATACTCTCTGGAAACACCATATATTTT
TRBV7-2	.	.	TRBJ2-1	CASSSSLPTEKFF	TGTGCCAGCAGCTCCTCCCTACCCACGGAGAAGTTCTTC
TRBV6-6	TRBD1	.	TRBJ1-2	CASLGQGGYGYTF	TGTGCCAGCCTTGGACAGGGCGGTTATGGCTACACCTTC
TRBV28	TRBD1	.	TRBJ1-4	CASSLSGGNEKLFF	TGTGCCAGCAGTTTATCAGGGGGAAATGAAAAACTGTTTTTT
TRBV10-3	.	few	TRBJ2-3	CATSSPDTQYF	TGTGCCACCTCTAGCCCAGATACGCAGTATTTT